This T cell receptor beta chain comes out of a study of CXCR3-negative and CXCR3-positive naive CD8 T cells. Study at large: The libraries yielded 130 million or so TRB reads, about 1.5 +/- 0.3 million each.

CDR3 length: 13 amino acids. The germline V gene has CDR1 SEHNR and CDR2 FQNEAQ (reference sequence). Libraries were UMI-labeled 5' RACE TRB cDNA. From its re-call of the 5' RACE reads, TCRdb lists each CDR3 protein once, without DNA. Its table lists around 110,000 distinct CDR3 sequences. Regarding the study as a whole: TRB CDR3 properties served as the basis for inferring TCR strength, and surface CD5 was comparable between naive subsets. Naive CXCR3-negative and CXCR3-positive cells had similar TRBV-TRBJ usage; memory differed. CXCR3-positive naive cells had more hydrophobic TRB CDR3s than CXCR3-negative naive cells.

A remark on this clonotype: Its target is unknown.

The chain employs TRBV7-9 and TRBJ2-7. This sequence originates from a human donor in good health. Some clones in this sample may be carry-over from other donors' samples. Sequenced material: naive CXCR3+ CD8+ T cells from blood. Subset described: CD45RO-CCR7+CD27+CD95- naive CD8+ T cells expressing CXCR3 (TNR3+). This CDR3 reads CASSLLEVHEQYF.